This T cell receptor (beta chain) was observed in a study of blood T cell repertoires in COVID-19. Turning to the study itself: The study drew acute and convalescent COVID-19 samples from the United States, Italy and Spain. Sources were T cells, B-cell-depleted T cells, or PBMCs; the material itself was cDNA or gDNA.

The CDR3 is 13 residues long. The germline V gene encodes CDR1 MNHEY and CDR2 SVGAGI. V dropped 0 bases and J dropped 5 bases, with 6 bases sitting between them. In the original analysis: How many nucleated cells were present was estimated from reference gene primer amplification. This table comes from immunoSEQ multiplex PCR, and its TCRdb copy is limited to in-frame clones, with some not included. The V and J calls and clone size were taken over from that table, and D and trimming were inferred from the DNA. The sample shows some 250,000 clones, about nine tenths of them seen only once. The count of this clone is one.

This TCR was recovered from a man aged 25 to 40 who had recovered from COVID-19. Sequencing used peripheral blood. The chain carries TRBV6-5 and TRBJ2-3; D gene ambiguous. CDR3 nucleotides: TGTGCCAGCAGTTACTCGAGAGGAGATACGCAGTATTTT. Its translation: CASSYSRGDTQYF.